This TCR beta chain was identified during a study of blood T cell repertoires in COVID-19. At the level of the study: Researchers got acute and convalescent COVID-19 samples from the United States, Italy and Spain. In each case, the material was cDNA or gDNA derived from T cells, B-cell-depleted T cells, or PBMCs.

Germline V gives CDR1 SGHRS, CDR2 YFSETQ. This CDR3 has 11 residues. V dropped 4 bases and J dropped 5 bases, with 6 bases sitting between them. In the study's own analysis: The authors estimated nucleated cell counts from reference gene primer amplification. Assay used: immunoSEQ multiplex PCR; TCRdb lists only in-frame clones, some missing. V, J and clone size derive from that table, while D and trimming were established from the DNA sequence. The sample holds some 130,000 clones; 70% to 90% are singletons and the top ten take about 3.6%. This clone was counted between two and nine times. The sample comprised peripheral blood. This receptor was obtained from an older woman with acute or convalescent COVID-19. The rearrangement uses TRBV5-1 and TRBJ2-5; D not certain. The CDR3 region is CASSDGETQYF. For the CDR3, the DNA is TGCGCCAGCAGCGACGGGGAGACCCAGTACTTC. The full variable domain, its missing parts supplied by reference TRBV5-1 and TRBJ2-5, is KAGVTQTPRYLIKTRGQQVTLSCSPISGHRSVSWYQQTPGQGLQFLFEYFSETQRNKGNFPGRFSGRQFSNSRSEMNVSTLELGDSALYLCASSDGETQYFGPGTRLLVL.